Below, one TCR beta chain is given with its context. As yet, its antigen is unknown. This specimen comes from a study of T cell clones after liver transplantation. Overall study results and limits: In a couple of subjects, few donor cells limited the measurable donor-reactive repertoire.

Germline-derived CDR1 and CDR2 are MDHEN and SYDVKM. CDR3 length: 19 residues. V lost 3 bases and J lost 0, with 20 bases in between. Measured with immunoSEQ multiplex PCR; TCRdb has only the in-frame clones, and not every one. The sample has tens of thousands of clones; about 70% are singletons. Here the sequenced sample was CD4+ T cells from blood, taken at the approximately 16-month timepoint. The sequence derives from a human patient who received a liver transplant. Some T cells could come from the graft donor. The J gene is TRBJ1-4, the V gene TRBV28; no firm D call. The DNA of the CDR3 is TGTGCCAGCAGTTTCATCGGCGGGTCGGTGGGTGCAACTAATGAAAAACTGTTTTTT. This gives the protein CASSFIGGSVGATNEKLFF.